The 21 T cell receptor beta chains below come from one sample, sequenced in a study of T cell responses to AZD1222 COVID-19 vaccine. The protocol was immunoSEQ multiplex PCR, while the TCRdb copy is restricted to in-frame clones and leaves out a portion. Of more than 70,000 clones listed, nearly 90% are singletons. The sequences come from peripheral blood, collected on day 0 of AZD1222 vaccination. These TCRs come from an adult in good health.

This chain connects TRBV5-1 to TRBJ2-2; TRBD1 agrees at 8 bases. Losses at the gene ends were 4 bases for V and 3 bases for J; bases not matched to a gene: 5. The CDR3 extends over 15 amino acids. The V gene's germline CDR1 is SGHRS and CDR2 YFSETQ. The CDR3 protein is CASSRTGYDTGELFF. CDR3 nucleotide sequence: TGCGCCAGCAGCCGGACAGGGTATGACACCGGGGAGCTGTTTTTT.

This clone was recorded a few times. The genes are TRBV19 and TRBJ1-1, with 9 bases aligning to TRBD1. The trim removed 7 bases at V and 6 bases at J, leaving 3 bases unmatched. This CDR3 has 12 residues. Germline V gives CDR1 LNHDA, CDR2 SQIVND (reference sequence). In nucleotides, the CDR3 is TGTGCCAGTAAAACAGGGGGCTCTGAAGCTTTCTTT. Translating gives CASKTGGSEAFF.

The chain recombines TRBV5-8 with TRBJ1-5; possible D gene TRBD1, 5 bases. The CDR3 is made up of 15 amino acids. Per the germline V gene, CDR1 is SGHTS and CDR2 is YDEGEE. V gave up 0 bases and J gave up 1 base, with 8 bases separating them. DNA of the CDR3: TGTGCCAGCAGCTTGGGGAGGGGAAGCAATCAGCCCCAGCATTTT. Translating gives CASSLGRGSNQPQHF.

The chain employs TRBV7-3 and TRBJ2-7; 10 nucleotides agree with TRBD1. The J segment lost 1 base and the V segment lost 5 bases, leaving 2 bases of the junction unmatched. Germline V CDR1 and CDR2: SGHTA, FQGTGA. The CDR3 is 14 residues long. Here the CDR3 reads CASSPDRGSYEQYF. The DNA of the CDR3 is TGTGCCAGCAGCCCGGACAGGGGGTCCTACGAGCAGTACTTC.

The chain joins TRBV7-9 to TRBJ1-3; weak D call: TRBD1 (5 bases). The ends were cut back, 5 bases at V and 0 bases at J, with 11 bases in the middle. CDR1 is SEHNR and CDR2 is FQNEAQ in the germline V gene (reference sequence). CDR3 size: 15 residues. CDR3 sequence (DNA): TGTGCCAGCAGCCTTAAGGGGTACTCTGGAAACACCATATATTTT. Amino acids: CASSLKGYSGNTIYF.

The chain couples TRBV7-6 to TRBJ2-1; perhaps TRBD2 as D (5 bases). CDR3 length equals 17 residues. Germline CDR1 is SGHVS and CDR2 is FNYEAQ. Deletions cut 0 bases from V and 2 bases from J, with 14 bases between. The CDR3 loop reads CASSLAFSGQPYNEQFF. For the CDR3, the DNA is TGTGCCAGCAGCTTAGCGTTCAGCGGCCAACCCTACAATGAGCAGTTCTTC.

The chain carries TRBV7-9 and TRBJ1-3; the D is unclear. The length of the CDR3 is 14 residues. Trimming took 5 bases from V and 0 from J, leaving 8 bases between them. Germline V gives CDR1 SEHNR, CDR2 FQNEAQ (reference sequence). The CDR3 nucleotides are TGTGCCAGCAGCACGGACCCCTCTGGAAACACCATATATTTT. Protein product: CASSTDPSGNTIYF.

This clone showed up just once. The gene calls are TRBV19 and TRBJ2-5; D not certain. Trimming left V 5 bases short and J 5 bases short, with 9 bases between. This CDR3 spans 12 amino acids. Per the germline V gene, CDR1 is LNHDA and CDR2 is SQIVND (reference sequence). CDR3 DNA sequence: TGTGCCAGTAGTCCAGGTCCGGAGACCCAGTACTTC. Protein sequence: CASSPGPETQYF.

CDR3 nucleotides: TGCAGCGTCGTCACAGGGGGCGGCCGGCCAGCTTTCTTT. It is translated as CSVVTGGGRPAFF. The chain has TRBV29-1 and TRBJ1-1; 9 positions match TRBD1. Germline CDR1 is SQVTM and CDR2 is ANQGSEA. Germline trimming cut 6 bases from V and 10 bases from J; bases unmatched to any gene: 12. The CDR3 runs to 13 residues.

V gene TRBV19 combines with J gene TRBJ2-2, with 12 positions matching TRBD1. Germline assignment: CDR1 LNHDA and CDR2 SQIVND (reference sequence). CDR3 length equals 17 residues. The V segment lost 9 bases and the J segment 0 bases; nucleotides outside the gene matches: 8. The DNA for the CDR3 is TGTGCCAGCCGTTCCGGGACAGGGGGCGCGAACACCGGGGAGCTGTTTTTT. This encodes CASRSGTGGANTGELFF.

The chain uses TRBV7-9 and TRBJ1-1, with unresolved D. Trimming took off 7 bases at V and 3 bases at J, with 12 bases between the two ends. This CDR3 contains 13 residues. The germline V gene encodes CDR1 SEHNR and CDR2 FQNEAQ (reference sequence). In DNA form, the CDR3 reads TGTGCCAGCACCGTCATAGGTGACACTGAAGCTTTCTTT. Amino acids: CASTVIGDTEAFF.

The chain has TRBV2 and TRBJ1-1; D not certain. The CDR3 is 13 amino acids. V lost 4 bases and J lost 1, with 7 bases in between. Germline V gene data show CDR1 as SNHLY and CDR2 as FYNNEI. The CDR3 is CASSAEGNTEAFF. CDR3 nucleotides: TGTGCCAGCAGTGCGGAGGGGAACACTGAAGCTTTCTTT.

The rearrangement uses TRBV2 and TRBJ1-2; 7 bases fit TRBD1. This CDR3 spans 13 amino acids. V shed 6 bases, J shed 1 base, and the junction held 2 bases outside the gene matches. Germline CDR1 is SNHLY and CDR2 is FYNNEI. DNA of the CDR3: TGTGCCAGCAGACAGGGGCGTAACTATGGCTACACCTTC. Protein: CASRQGRNYGYTF.

J is TRBJ1-5 and V is TRBV7-2; tentative D call: TRBD1 (5 bases). The CDR3 sequence is 14 residues long. Germline V lookup: CDR1 SGHTA, CDR2 FQGNSA. The V and J ends lost 5 bases and 2 bases respectively, with 10 bases between them. The CDR3 DNA is TGTGCCAGCAGCCTTCAGACAGGCAATCAGCCCCAGCATTTT. Amino acids: CASSLQTGNQPQHF. Based on the CDR3 plus reference TRBV7-2 and TRBJ1-5, the full variable domain is GAGVSQSPSNKVTEKGKDVELRCDPISGHTALYWYRQSLGQGLEFLIYFQGNSAPDKSGLPSDRFSAERTGGSVSTLTIQRTQQEDSAVYLCASSLQTGNQPQHFGDGTRLSIL.

This chain connects TRBV6-5 to TRBJ2-2; TRBD1 might be the D (6 bases). With 6 bases removed from V and 4 bases from J, the gap between germline ends came to 15 bases. This CDR3 contains 15 residues. Germline loops: CDR1 MNHEY, CDR2 SVGAGI. The CDR3 is CASSLPGQPTGELFF. The CDR3 DNA follows: TGTGCCAGCAGCCTACCCGGACAGCCCACCGGGGAGCTGTTTTTT.

The chain joins TRBV30 to TRBJ1-5; D gene ambiguous. The germline gives CDR1 GTSNPN, CDR2 SVGIG (reference sequence). The CDR3 has 15 residues. Trimming stripped 0 bases from V and 1 base from J, with 10 bases between. CDR3 sequence reads: CAWSVKLGSNQPQHF. For the CDR3, the DNA is TGTGCCTGGAGTGTGAAATTGGGGAGCAATCAGCCCCAGCATTTT.

V is TRBV19 and J is TRBJ1-1, with a tentative D call TRBD1 (5 bases). V was shortened by 1 base and J by 1 base, with 7 bases between the two germline ends. There are 14 residues in the CDR3. Germline V gene sequence: CDR1 LNHDA, CDR2 SQIVND (reference sequence). CDR3 nucleotides: TGTGCCAGTAGTATAGGCGGGGGGAACACTGAAGCTTTCTTT. It is translated as CASSIGGGNTEAFF.

This chain connects TRBV6-5 to TRBJ2-1; 7 bases align to TRBD1. The CDR3 loop spans 15 amino acids. The V gene end was trimmed by 6 bases and the J gene end by 0 bases; junction bases not matched to a gene: 5. Germline V CDR1 and CDR2: MNHEY, SVGAGI. CDR3: CASRTGTASYNEQFF. CDR3 sequence (DNA): TGTGCCAGCAGAACCGGGACAGCCTCCTACAATGAGCAGTTCTTC.

This chain uses TRBV29-1 with TRBJ2-3; 9 nucleotides align to TRBD2. V was pared by 4 bases and J by 6 bases, with 8 bases of the junction left unmatched. The CDR3 totals 14 residues. Germline V gives CDR1 SQVTM, CDR2 ANQGSEA. The CDR3 nucleotides are TGCAGCGTTGTAGCGGGAGTCCCAAGGGATACGCAGTATTTT. Amino acid sequence: CSVVAGVPRDTQYF.

The V call is TRBV5-6, the J call TRBJ2-2, with D uncertain. CDR1 and CDR2 (germline): SGHDT, YYEEEE. This CDR3 is built from 16 residues. The V end lost 0 bases, the J end lost 1 base, and 10 bases lay between the germline ends. The CDR3 loop reads CASSLAGLGNTGELFF. The DNA for the CDR3 is TGTGCCAGCAGCTTGGCTGGATTGGGGAACACCGGGGAGCTGTTTTTT. Full variable domain (remainder filled in from reference TRBV5-6 and TRBJ2-2): DAGVTQSPTHLIKTRGQQVTLRCSPKSGHDTVSWYQQALGQGPQFIFQYYEEEERQRGNFPDRFSGHQFPNYSSELNVNALLLGDSALYLCASSLAGLGNTGELFFGEGSRLTVL.

This rearrangement joins TRBV30 to TRBJ1-1, with D possibly being TRBD1 (6 bases). Germline lookup yields CDR1 GTSNPN and CDR2 SVGIG (reference sequence). This CDR3 spans 12 amino acids. Between the trimmed V and J ends, which lost 2 bases and 8 bases, there was a span of 12 bases. CDR3 coding DNA: TGTGCCTGGAGTATGACAGGCCTCGAAGCTTTCTTT. This sequence encodes CAWSMTGLEAFF.